This TCR beta chain appears in the sequencing data of a study of preoperative IRX-2 immunotherapy in early breast cancer. The germline CDR1 and CDR2 sequences are LNHNV and YYDKDF (reference sequence). This CDR3 contains 14 residues. The ends were cut back, 1 base at V and 0 bases at J, with 7 bases in the middle. Clones were sequenced by immunoSEQ multiplex PCR, and TCRdb holds only the in-frame ones, with some missing. The table records 30,000 to 35,000 clones, 83% of them present only once. About this clone: Distinct nucleotide sequences in the sample also encode this CDR3.

Treatment meaning: preoperative locoregional IRX-2 cytokine immunotherapy. Patients received preoperative, locoregional IRX-2 cytokine immunotherapy in a phase Ib study. The origin of this receptor is a human donor with breast cancer. The J gene is TRBJ2-7, the V gene TRBV15; unclear D gene. Sequenced material: lymph node tissue, taken from a patient treated with IRX-2 immunotherapy. The CDR3 nucleotides are TGTGCCACCAGCAGAGGCCCGAACTCCTACGAGCAGTACTTC. Residues: CATSRGPNSYEQYF.